The rows below give T cell receptor beta chains drawn from one sample of a study of cytomegalovirus exposure and HLA in healthy donors. Assay used: immunoSEQ multiplex PCR; TCRdb lists only in-frame clones, some missing. The sample consists of 45,000 to 55,000 clones, over 70% of them appearing once. The material sequenced was PBMCs. These receptors were collected from a man aged 25-45 years in good health and CMV-seropositive. Both conserved end residues are part of each CDR3.

j_gene,v_gene,CDR3aa
TRBJ2-3,TRBV5-1,CASSLFQGADTQYF
TRBJ2-1,TRBV7-8,CASSLDDTSSYNEQFF
TRBJ2-1,TRBV28,CASSSAGITYNEQFF
TRBJ1-3,TRBV7-2,CASSSRGAAGNTIYF
TRBJ2-5,TRBV5-8,CASSQGELETQYF
TRBJ2-7,TRBV5-1,CASRLPDRPHEQYF
TRBJ1-1,TRBV2,CASSILGGTEAFF
TRBJ2-5,TRBV10-3,CAISDSGQGMEETQYF
TRBJ2-2,TRBV5-1,CASSFSGTAGELFF
TRBJ1-4,TRBV7-9,CASSLPGGEKLFF
TRBJ1-1,TRBV5-1,CASSLEADEAFF
TRBJ1-1,TRBV19,CASSIVSGDTEAFF
TRBJ2-1,TRBV6-6,CASIPLPGTGYNEQFF
TRBJ2-1,TRBV28,CASSRQGSSYNEQFF
TRBJ2-5,TRBV27,CASSLFTGGLGQETQYF
TRBJ2-2,TRBV11-2,CASSTRTGFYTGELFF